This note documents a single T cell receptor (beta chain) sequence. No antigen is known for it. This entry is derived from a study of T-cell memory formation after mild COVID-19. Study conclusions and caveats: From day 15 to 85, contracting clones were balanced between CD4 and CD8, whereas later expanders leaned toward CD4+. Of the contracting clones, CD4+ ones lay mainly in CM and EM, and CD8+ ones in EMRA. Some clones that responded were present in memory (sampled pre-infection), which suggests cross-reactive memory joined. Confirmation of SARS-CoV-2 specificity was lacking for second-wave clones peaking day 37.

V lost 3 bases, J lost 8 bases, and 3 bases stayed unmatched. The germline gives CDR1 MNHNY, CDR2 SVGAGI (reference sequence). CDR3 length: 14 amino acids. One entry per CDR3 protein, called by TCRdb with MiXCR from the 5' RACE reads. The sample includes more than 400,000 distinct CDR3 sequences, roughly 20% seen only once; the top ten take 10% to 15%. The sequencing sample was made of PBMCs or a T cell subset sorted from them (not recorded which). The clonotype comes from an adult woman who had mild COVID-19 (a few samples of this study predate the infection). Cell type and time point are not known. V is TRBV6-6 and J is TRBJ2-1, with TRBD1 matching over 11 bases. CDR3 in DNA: TGTGCCAGCAGTTATGGGACAGGGGGTCATGAGCAGTTCTTC. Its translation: CASSYGTGGHEQFF.